These 5 T cell receptor beta chains were sequenced from one sample in a study of identical twins. TCRdb processed the 5' RACE reads anew with MiXCR; each CDR3 protein has one entry. The data show 1.5 million to 2 million distinct CDR3 sequences, around 33% seen once. Specimen: cord blood. The source of these receptors is a newborn girl in good health.

The table lists this clonotype with a count of one. The chain employs TRBV28 and TRBJ2-7; 10 bases fit TRBD2. The J call may be wrong; the DNA end is better matched by TRBJ2-5. Germline V CDR1 and CDR2: MDHEN, SYDVKM. There are 16 residues in the CDR3. CDR3 DNA: TGTGCCAGCAGTCTTCCCCCTAGCGGGAGAGACGAGACCCAGTACTTC. It translates to CASSLPPSGRDETQYF.

This clonotype was recorded a few times. CDR3 nucleotide sequence: TGTGCCAGCAACCGGAGGGACACCGGGGAGCTGTTTTTT. It translates to CASNRRDTGELFF. V usage is TRBV6-6 and J usage is TRBJ2-2; weak D call: TRBD2 (6 bases). This CDR3 spans 13 amino acids. Germline assignment: CDR1 MNHNY and CDR2 SVGAGI (reference sequence). Trimming pared 7 bases from V and 3 bases from J, leaving 9 bases between.

This clonotype has just a few counts. This chain links TRBV20-1 with TRBJ1-5; D gene uncertain. The germline V gene has CDR1 DFQATT and CDR2 SNEGSKA (reference sequence). This CDR3 is 15 amino acids long. Trimming pared 0 bases from V and 4 bases from J, leaving 13 bases between. The CDR3 spells CSAREVDRENQPQHF. In nucleotides, the CDR3 is TGCAGTGCTAGAGAAGTTGACCGGGAGAATCAGCCCCAGCATTTT.

There are many counts of this clonotype. The chain has TRBV27 and TRBJ2-7; either TRBD1 or TRBD2 may supply D (5 bases each). This CDR3 region has 15 residues. Germline-derived CDR1 and CDR2 are MNHEY and SMNVEV (reference sequence). V was shortened by 2 bases and J by 0 bases, with 11 bases between the two germline ends. In nucleotides, the CDR3 is TGTGCCAGCAGTTTAAAGTGGGGGAGCTCCTACGAGCAGTACTTC. This translates into CASSLKWGSSYEQYF.

This clonotype was counted between two and nine times. The V and J genes are TRBV3-1 and TRBJ2-1, with 9 positions matching TRBD2. The germline CDR1 and CDR2 sequences are LGHDT and YNNKEL (reference sequence). The CDR3 runs to 16 residues. V was clipped by 0 bases and J by 2 bases; unmatched bases: 2. The DNA of the CDR3 is TGTGCCAGCAGCCAAGACCGCGGGAGGGCCTACAATGAGCAGTTCTTC. Protein: CASSQDRGRAYNEQFF.